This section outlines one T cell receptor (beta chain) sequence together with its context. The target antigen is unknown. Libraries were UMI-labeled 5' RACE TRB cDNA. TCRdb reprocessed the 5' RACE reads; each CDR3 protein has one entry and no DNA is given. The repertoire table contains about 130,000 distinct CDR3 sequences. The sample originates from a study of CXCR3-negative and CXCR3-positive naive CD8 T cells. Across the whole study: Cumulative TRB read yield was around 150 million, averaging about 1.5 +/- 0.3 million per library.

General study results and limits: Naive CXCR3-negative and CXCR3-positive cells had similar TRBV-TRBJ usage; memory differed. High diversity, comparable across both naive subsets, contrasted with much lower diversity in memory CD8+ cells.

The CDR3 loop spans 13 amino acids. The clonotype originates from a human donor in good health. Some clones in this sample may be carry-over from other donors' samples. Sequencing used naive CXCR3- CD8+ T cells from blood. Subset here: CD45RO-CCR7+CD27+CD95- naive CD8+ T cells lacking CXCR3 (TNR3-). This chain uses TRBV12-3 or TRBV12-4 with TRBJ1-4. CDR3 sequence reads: CASSFFFGEKLFF.